This T cell receptor beta chain was sequenced in a study of identical twins. TCRdb reanalysed the 5' RACE reads using MiXCR and keeps one entry per CDR3 protein. The data hold approximately 700,000 distinct CDR3 sequences, with about 20% observed a single time. The CDR3 is 17 residues long. V was pared by 3 bases and J by 4 bases, with 21 bases between. Germline lookup yields CDR1 MNHEY and CDR2 SVGAGI. The same specimen was also included in a second study, on T cells expressing NK-cell markers.

The sequenced sample consisted of PBMCs. The rearrangement uses TRBV6-5 and TRBJ1-2; possible D gene TRBD1, 5 bases. This clonotype was obtained from a woman under 30 in good health. The CDR3 sequence: CASSYLPRDGISYGYTF. In DNA form, the CDR3 reads TGTGCCAGCAGTTATCTCCCCCGGGACGGAATAAGCTATGGCTACACCTTC.